Described below is a single TCR beta chain sequence and its context. Its antigen is unknown. This sample is part of a study of OX40 agonist ivuxolimab in advanced cancers. For the study at large: Patients enrolled in dose escalation were diagnosed with hepatocellular carcinoma, melanoma, renal cell or head and neck cancer. Two patients with cutaneous melanoma and one with hepatocellular carcinoma, three in total, showed partial responses. Findings and limits, study-wide: The study observed clonal expansion of CD4+ and CD8+ blood T cells by week 6 at 0.1 to 3.0 mg/kg. Antigen specificity was not determined for the expanded peripheral T cells.

The V gene's germline CDR1 is MNHEY and CDR2 SVGAGI. V was cut by 9 bases and J by 2 bases, with 7 bases left in between. The CDR3 is 11 amino acids. Using immunoSEQ multiplex PCR, the repertoire was profiled, and TCRdb retains in-frame clones only, with some absent. The repertoire holds about 48,000 clones, approximately 90% seen once, with roughly 30% in the top ten. The sample here was CD4+ or CD8+ T cells sorted from blood, taken in a trial of the OX40 agonist ivuxolimab. The sequence came from an adult with an advanced solid tumor such as melanoma, head and neck, liver or kidney cancer. This chain joins TRBV6-5 and TRBJ1-1; D gene unclear. CDR3 DNA sequence: TGTGCCAGGTGGGCAAACACTGAAGCTTTCTTT. This gives the protein CARWANTEAFF.